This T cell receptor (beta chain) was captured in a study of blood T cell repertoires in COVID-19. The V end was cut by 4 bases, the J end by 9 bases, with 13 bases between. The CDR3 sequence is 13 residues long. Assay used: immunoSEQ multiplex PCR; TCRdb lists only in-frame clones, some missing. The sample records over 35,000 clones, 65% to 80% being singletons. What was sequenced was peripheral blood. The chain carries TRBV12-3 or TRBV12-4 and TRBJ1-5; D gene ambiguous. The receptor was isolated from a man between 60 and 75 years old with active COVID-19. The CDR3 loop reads CASSWALNGPQHF. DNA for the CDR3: TGTGCCAGCAGTTGGGCACTCAATGGGCCCCAGCATTTT.